This TCR beta chain was observed in a study of T cell changes during pregnancy in multiple sclerosis. Sequencing used immunoSEQ multiplex PCR; TCRdb keeps in-frame clones, though not all of them. The table has around 56,000 clones, about 89% seen once. The V end lost 5 bases, the J end lost 2 bases, and 10 bases lay between the germline ends. The germline V gene encodes CDR1 MNHNY and CDR2 SVGAGI (reference sequence). This CDR3 comprises 14 residues. V gene TRBV6-6 combines with J gene TRBJ1-3; D is ambiguous. The source of this sequence is a female donor with multiple sclerosis, enrolled in a pregnancy study. The sample here was CD4+ T cells from peripheral blood mononuclear cells, taken in the first trimester of pregnancy. The CDR3 reads CASSSRGAGNTIYF. The CDR3 coding sequence is TGTGCCAGCAGTAGCCGGGGAGCTGGAAACACCATATATTTT.